Presented here are 3 T cell receptor beta chains from one specimen sequenced in a study of blood T cell repertoires in COVID-19. Libraries were prepared by immunoSEQ multiplex PCR; TCRdb keeps only in-frame clonotypes and omits some of them. The top ten clones hold approximately 9% of a sample with tens of thousands of clones, under 70% of them seen once. Sequencing was performed on peripheral blood. Receptor source: an older woman with acute or convalescent COVID-19.

This chain connects TRBV6-2 or TRBV6-3 to TRBJ1-5, with no clear D. Deletions cut 2 bases from V and 5 bases from J, with 7 bases between. The CDR3 is made up of 13 amino acids. Germline lookup yields CDR1 MNHEY and CDR2 SVGEGT. CDR3 DNA: TGTGCCAGCAGTTACACGAGGTATCAGCCCCAGCATTTT. As protein: CASSYTRYQPQHF.

This clone came up many times. J is TRBJ2-2 and V is TRBV11-2, with 14 bases matching TRBD2. Germline V gene lookup returns CDR1 SGHAT and CDR2 FQNNGV. J gave up 7 bases and V 5 bases, and 12 bases lay outside the gene matches. The CDR3 is 18 amino acids. The CDR3 region has the DNA TGTGCCAGCAGCAGAGCCCCGGGACTAGCGGGAGTTAACGGGGAGCTGTTTTTT. This translates into CASSRAPGLAGVNGELFF.

This clone occurred once. V gene TRBV19 combines with J gene TRBJ1-2; possible D gene TRBD1, 6 bases. CDR1 is LNHDA, CDR2 SQIVND, per germline (reference sequence). This CDR3 has 14 residues. Trimming stripped 3 bases from V and 4 bases from J, with 12 bases between. The CDR3 region has the DNA TGTGCCAGTAGTATCCGGACAGAACTCTATGGCTACACCTTC. Translated, it gives CASSIRTELYGYTF.